The 31 T cell receptor beta chains in this list originate from one sample, sequenced in a study of blood T cell repertoires in COVID-19. Sequenced by immunoSEQ multiplex PCR; TCRdb stores in-frame clones only, minus some. The table includes roughly 310,000 clones, around 87% detected once. Sample: peripheral blood. The receptors derive from a woman in her 50s with active or convalescent COVID-19.

The rearrangement links TRBV7-2 to TRBJ2-3; 8 bases fit TRBD2. The germline gives CDR1 SGHTA, CDR2 FQGNSA. The CDR3 covers 15 residues. The junction had 10 bases not matched to a gene; V was cut back by 5 bases and J by 6 bases. For the CDR3, the DNA is TGTGCCAGCAGCACCCTGGGGACTAGAAGGGATACGCAGTATTTT. Its translation is CASSTLGTRRDTQYF. Together with reference TRBV7-2 and TRBJ2-3, the CDR3 gives the full variable domain: GAGVSQSPSNKVTEKGKDVELRCDPISGHTALYWYRQSLGQGLEFLIYFQGNSAPDKSGLPSDRFSAERTGGSVSTLTIQRTQQEDSAVYLCASSTLGTRRDTQYFGPGTRLTVL.

This chain connects TRBV7-3 to TRBJ1-2, with 9 bases that match TRBD1. The CDR3 is 17 amino acids. Trimming cost V 5 bases and J 8 bases; bases outside gene matches: 18. CDR1 and CDR2 (germline): SGHTA, FQGTGA. In nucleotides, the CDR3 is TGTGCCAGCAGCCCCAACCCCCCGGGACAGGGAAGTAGAGGCTACACCTTC. This encodes CASSPNPPGQGSRGYTF.

The chain has TRBV5-1 and TRBJ1-1; 9 bases fit TRBD1. The germline CDR1 and CDR2 sequences are SGHRS and YFSETQ. Trimming at V came to 1 base and at J to 7 bases, leaving 8 bases not matched to a gene. CDR3 size: 15 residues. The CDR3 is CASSLTGGGRGEAFF. In DNA form, the CDR3 reads TGCGCCAGCAGCTTGACAGGGGGCGGTCGGGGTGAAGCTTTCTTT.

The chain uses TRBV19 and TRBJ1-1, with a possible D match to TRBD1 (6 bases). Between the trimmed V and J ends, which lost 11 bases and 6 bases, there was a span of 19 bases. The germline CDR1 and CDR2 sequences are LNHDA and SQIVND (reference sequence). The CDR3 spans 13 residues. The CDR3 spells CASTQGPTAEAFF. CDR3 sequence (DNA): TGTGCCTCAACACAGGGACCTACGGCTGAAGCTTTCTTT.

The chain employs TRBV12-3 or TRBV12-4 and TRBJ2-5, with TRBD2 as a possible D gene (6 bases). Deletions cut 3 bases from V and 2 bases from J, with 7 bases between. The CDR3 sequence is 13 residues long. The CDR3 DNA reads as TGTGCCAGCAGTTTCGCGGGGCAAGAGACCCAGTACTTC. Translation: CASSFAGQETQYF.

Only a few counts were recorded for this clone. V usage is TRBV20-1 and J usage is TRBJ2-1; D perhaps matches TRBD1 (5 bases). CDR1 is DFQATT and CDR2 is SNEGSKA in the germline V gene (reference sequence). The CDR3 has 11 residues. Trimming removed 6 bases from V and 13 bases from J, with 16 bases in between. The CDR3, as DNA: TGCAGTGCCAAAGTACAGGCCCCCCAGTTCTTC. As protein: CSAKVQAPQFF.

The chain joins TRBV7-8 to TRBJ2-5; 7 bases line up with TRBD1. Germline assignment: CDR1 SGHVS and CDR2 FQNEAQ. V shed 5 bases, J shed 4 bases, and the junction held 4 bases outside the gene matches. The CDR3 totals 13 residues. The CDR3 nucleotides read TGTGCCAGCAGCCCCAGACAGGGAGAGACCCAGTACTTC. Its protein product is CASSPRQGETQYF. The full variable domain, its missing parts supplied by reference TRBV7-8 and TRBJ2-5, is GAGVSQSPRYKVAKRGQDVALRCDPISGHVSLFWYQQALGQGPEFLTYFQNEAQLDKSGLPSDRFFAERPEGSVSTLKIQRTQQEDSAVYLCASSPRQGETQYFGPGTRLLVL.

This rearrangement joins TRBV27 to TRBJ1-5, with TRBD1 matching over 9 bases. With 6 bases clipped from V and 1 base from J, the junction kept 19 bases outside the gene matches. The germline V gene has CDR1 MNHEY and CDR2 SMNVEV (reference sequence). The CDR3 is 20 amino acids. The CDR3 DNA follows: TGTGCCAGCAGATATACCCCGGGACAGGGTGGGTCGAGAAGCAATCAGCCCCAGCATTTT. It translates to CASRYTPGQGGSRSNQPQHF.

The genes are TRBV3-1 (or the pseudogene TRBV3-2) and TRBJ1-2; 8 bases map to TRBD1. The V gene end was trimmed by 0 bases and the J gene end by 8 bases; junction bases not matched to a gene: 8. CDR3 size: 15 residues. CDR1 and CDR2 (germline): LGHDT, YNNKEL (reference sequence). The DNA of the CDR3 is TGTGCCAGCAGCCAAGATTTCCAACAGGGGGGCGGCTACACCTTC. This sequence encodes CASSQDFQQGGGYTF.

The V call is TRBV11-2, the J call TRBJ1-1; D gene uncertain. With 5 bases removed from V and 0 bases from J, the gap between germline ends came to 13 bases. CDR3 length equals 15 residues. Germline lookup yields CDR1 SGHAT and CDR2 FQNNGV. CDR3 residues: CASSPLVRLNTEAFF. The DNA for the CDR3 is TGTGCCAGCAGCCCACTAGTGAGGCTGAACACTGAAGCTTTCTTT.

This clone was found once. This rearrangement joins TRBV11-2 to TRBJ1-6, with 8 nucleotides matching TRBD1. CDR3 length: 16 amino acids. J lost 7 bases, V lost 1 base, and 6 bases had no gene match. Germline-derived CDR1 and CDR2 are SGHAT and FQNNGV. The CDR3 sequence is CASSLGGQGGNSPLHF. The DNA for the CDR3 is TGTGCCAGCAGCTTAGGTGGACAGGGCGGGAATTCACCCCTCCACTTT.

V gene TRBV5-5 combines with J gene TRBJ2-3; TRBD2 matches 13 bases. This CDR3 region has 19 residues. Germline values: CDR1 SGHKS, CDR2 YYEKEE (reference sequence). Trimming removed 3 bases from V and 2 bases from J; junction bases left unmatched: 12. CDR3 DNA sequence: TGTGCCAGCAGCTGGGGACTAGCGGGACTCTTGGCATACACAGATACGCAGTATTTT. Residues: CASSWGLAGLLAYTDTQYF.

The chain is built from TRBV19 and TRBJ1-1; unclear D gene. V was shortened by 5 bases and J by 1 base, with 14 bases between the two germline ends. Germline CDR1 and CDR2: LNHDA and SQIVND (reference sequence). This CDR3 has 15 residues. The CDR3 protein is CASSLLQNPNTEAFF. The CDR3 DNA is TGTGCCAGTAGTTTGCTACAGAACCCGAACACTGAAGCTTTCTTT.

The chain uses TRBV7-9 and TRBJ1-4; 9 positions agree with TRBD1. Looked up from germline, CDR1 is SEHNR and CDR2 is FQNEAQ (reference sequence). This CDR3 has 16 residues. V trimming: 5 bases; J trimming: 7 bases; junction bases outside the gene matches: 11. DNA of the CDR3: TGTGCCAGCAGCCTTCCCAGTGGGACAGGGCGTGAAAAACTGTTTTTT. As protein: CASSLPSGTGREKLFF.

This clone was counted only a few times. The chain recombines TRBV15 with TRBJ2-7; D unclear. The V end was cut by 0 bases, the J end by 3 bases, with 9 bases between. Per the germline V gene, CDR1 is LNHNV and CDR2 is YYDKDF (reference sequence). The CDR3 runs 14 residues. The CDR3 is CATSREIQYYEQYF. The CDR3 DNA is TGTGCCACCAGCAGAGAAATACAGTACTACGAGCAGTACTTC.

The gene calls are TRBV7-9 and TRBJ2-3; D unclear. Germline assignment: CDR1 SEHNR and CDR2 FQNEAQ (reference sequence). V was trimmed by 0 bases and J by 0 bases, leaving 7 bases between them. The CDR3 has 15 amino acids. The DNA for the CDR3 is TGTGCCAGCAGCTTAGCTGGCCCCAGCACAGATACGCAGTATTTT. Translating it yields CASSLAGPSTDTQYF.

This clone occurred once. The V call is TRBV27, the J call TRBJ1-6; D is ambiguous. The CDR3 is made up of 15 amino acids. The V gene's germline CDR1 is MNHEY and CDR2 SMNVEV (reference sequence). V was cut by 7 bases and J by 8 bases, with 18 bases left in between. The CDR3 is CASKRTNQADSPLHF. The CDR3 coding sequence is TGTGCCAGCAAACGGACTAACCAAGCAGATTCACCCCTCCACTTT.

J is TRBJ2-2 and V is TRBV1; no DNA check was done on the table's D call, TRBD2. TRBV1 is marked as a pseudogene. The CDR3 length is 15 residues. CDR3 coding DNA: TGCACCAGCAGCTTCGAGCCAGCGCCCACCGGGGAGCTGTTTTTT. This codes for CTSSFEPAPTGELFF.

The chain uses TRBV29-1 and TRBJ1-2; tentatively, D is TRBD1 (5 bases). The CDR3 loop spans 13 amino acids. Germline CDR1 SQVTM, CDR2 ANQGSEA. V lost 0 bases to trimming and J lost 13 bases, with 18 bases between them. CDR3 amino acids: CSVEDPFRQGFTF. The CDR3 bases are TGCAGCGTTGAAGATCCCTTTCGTCAGGGTTTCACCTTC. The full variable domain, its missing parts supplied by reference TRBV29-1 and TRBJ1-2, is SAVISQKPSRDICQRGTSLTIQCQVDSQVTMMFWYRQQPGQSLTLIATANQGSEATYESGFVIDKFPISRPNLTFSTLTVSNMSPEDSSIYLCSVEDPFRQGFTFGSGTRLTVV.

J is TRBJ1-2 and V is TRBV11-2; D not resolved. Between the trimmed V and J ends, which lost 3 bases and 3 bases, there was a span of 14 bases. This CDR3 has 15 residues. The germline CDR1 and CDR2 sequences are SGHAT and FQNNGV. Here the CDR3 DNA reads TGTGCCAGCAGCTTGGATCCCGGGTCCTACTATGGCTACACCTTC. This codes for CASSLDPGSYYGYTF.

CDR3 in amino acids: CATSRGAEPNYGYTF. The CDR3, as DNA: TGTGCCACCAGCAGAGGGGCAGAGCCTAACTATGGCTACACCTTC. The chain recombines TRBV15 with TRBJ1-2, with unresolved D. CDR3 size: 15 residues. Germline CDR1 LNHNV, CDR2 YYDKDF (reference sequence). The V end was cut by 1 base, the J end by 0 bases, with 9 bases between.

The chain couples TRBV24-1 to TRBJ2-3; 11 nucleotides align to TRBD2. The germline V gene has CDR1 KGHDR and CDR2 SFDVKD. V gave up 3 bases and J gave up 4 bases; unmatched junction bases: 8. The CDR3 has 17 amino acids. The CDR3 sequence is CATSDHGSGGASDTQYF. The CDR3 coding sequence is TGTGCCACCAGTGATCACGGTAGCGGGGGGGCCTCAGATACGCAGTATTTT.

V is TRBV24-1 and J is TRBJ1-2; D not resolved. The ends were cut back, 9 bases at V and 7 bases at J, with 14 bases in the middle. Germline loops: CDR1 KGHDR, CDR2 SFDVKD. The CDR3 extends over 12 amino acids. Here the CDR3 reads CATWTGNGGYTF. Here the CDR3 DNA reads TGTGCCACCTGGACGGGAAACGGTGGCTACACCTTC.

This clone was seen more than once but under ten times. The V gene is TRBV30, the J gene TRBJ2-3, with 10 bases aligning to TRBD2. CDR3 size: 16 residues. CDR1 and CDR2 (germline): GTSNPN, SVGIG (reference sequence). V shed 3 bases, J shed 1 base, and the junction held 7 bases outside the gene matches. Here the CDR3 DNA reads TGTGCCTGGAGGATATGGCTAGCGGGAGGCACAGATACGCAGTATTTT. It yields the protein CAWRIWLAGGTDTQYF.

V is TRBV5-5 and J is TRBJ2-2, with TRBD1 matching 7 bases. Germline V CDR1 and CDR2: SGHKS, YYEKEE (reference sequence). This CDR3 has 16 residues. V dropped 0 bases and J dropped 4; count of bases not matched to a gene: 6. CDR3 loop: CASSLARGSGTGELFF. The CDR3 coding sequence is TGTGCCAGCAGCTTGGCCAGGGGGTCGGGCACCGGGGAGCTGTTTTTT.

The chain carries TRBV30 and TRBJ2-3, with TRBD1 as a possible D gene (8 bases). The CDR3 sequence is 15 residues long. CDR1 and CDR2 from the germline V gene are GTSNPN and SVGIG (reference sequence). V dropped 2 bases and J dropped 4 bases, with 16 bases sitting between them. Written as DNA, the CDR3 is TGTGCCTGGAGTACAGGGGGGGGCCGGGCAGATACGCAGTATTTT. Translation gives CAWSTGGGRADTQYF.

This chain joins TRBV5-1 and TRBJ1-2; maybe TRBD1 (6 bases). Trimming pared 1 base from V and 3 bases from J, leaving 7 bases between. Germline V lookup: CDR1 SGHRS, CDR2 YFSETQ. The CDR3 is 13 amino acids. CDR3 protein: CASSLRTDYGYTF. The CDR3 region has the DNA TGCGCCAGCAGCTTGAGGACAGACTATGGCTACACCTTC.

The chain links TRBV19 to TRBJ2-5; 9 nucleotides agree with TRBD1. Trimming cost V 1 base and J 5 bases; bases outside gene matches: 8. Germline CDR1 LNHDA, CDR2 SQIVND (reference sequence). This CDR3 contains 16 residues. CDR3 protein: CASSIARDRVDETQYF. The CDR3 DNA follows: TGTGCCAGTAGTATAGCTCGGGACAGGGTCGACGAGACCCAGTACTTC.

The chain recombines TRBV7-8 with TRBJ2-7; no clear D gene. This CDR3 has 11 amino acids. The germline gives CDR1 SGHVS, CDR2 FQNEAQ. Deletions cut 5 bases from V and 3 bases from J, with 5 bases between. The CDR3 here is CASSPIYEQYF. The CDR3 region has the DNA TGTGCCAGCAGCCCTATCTACGAGCAGTACTTC.

The count of this clone is one. The chain carries TRBV6-1 and TRBJ1-4; the D gene is possibly TRBD1 (5 bases). The germline V and J ends were trimmed by 1 base and 3 bases, with 6 bases remaining between them. The CDR3 covers 14 residues. Germline loops: CDR1 MNHNS, CDR2 SASEGT. CDR3 DNA sequence: TGTGCCAGCAGTGAAGGGGGGGCTAATGAAAAACTGTTTTTT. Translated, it gives CASSEGGANEKLFF.

This chain links TRBV7-3 with TRBJ2-1, with 9 bases that match TRBD1. The CDR3 runs 14 residues. Trimming removed 5 bases from V and 9 bases from J; junction bases left unmatched: 8. Germline V gene data show CDR1 as SGHTA and CDR2 as FQGTGA. The CDR3 here is CASSLDRGWGEQFF. The CDR3 DNA is TGTGCCAGCAGCCTGGACAGGGGATGGGGTGAGCAGTTCTTC.